This T cell receptor (beta chain) was sequenced in a study of molecular identifiers for immune sequencing clone quantification. Germline-derived CDR1 and CDR2 are SGHDT and YYEEEE. The CDR3 contains 15 residues. V was shortened by 7 bases and J by 2 bases, with 19 bases between the two germline ends. This clonotype has only a few counts. TCRdb passed the PCR reads through MiXCR, listing each CDR3 protein once. Of more than 450,000 distinct CDR3 sequences listed, roughly a fifth are singletons. This receptor was identified in a human donor in good health. Some libraries in this study had Jurkat cell RNA spiked in. The V and J genes are TRBV5-6 and TRBJ2-7, with D tentatively TRBD2 (5 bases). The sample taken for sequencing was naive CD8+ T cells from blood, with Jurkat cell RNA spiked in. Subset in this sample: FACS-sorted CD8+CD4-CCR7+CD45RA+ naive T cells. CDR3 amino acids: CASCYGNSDPYEQYF. For the CDR3, the DNA is TGTGCCAGCTGCTACGGGAATAGCGATCCCTACGAGCAGTACTTC.